This T cell receptor beta chain was captured in a study of beta chain features in type 1 diabetes. Study-level results: Sequencing used cDNA, and cells with high TCR expression could therefore be over-represented.

Reverse transcribing all isolated RNA meant expressed TCRB transcripts were sequenced. Clones were sequenced by immunoSEQ multiplex PCR, and TCRdb holds only the in-frame ones, with some missing. The table records a few hundred thousand clones, roughly 13% of them present only once. Isolation of CD4+ naive, central memory, regulatory and stem cell-like memory cells was achieved by sorting via CD45RO/CCR7/CD25/CD127/CD95/CD27. This clone came up a few times. The target antigen is unknown. Sample: naive CD4+ T cells from blood. The TCR comes from a young man in good health.

CDR3 sequence (DNA): TGTGCCAGCAGCTTAGCCATCCGAATTGCCACAGATACGCAGTATTTT. Its protein product is CASSLAIRIATDTQYF. V is TRBV7-2 and J is TRBJ2-3; D uncertain. CDR1 is SGHTA and CDR2 is FQGNSA in the germline V gene. The ends were cut back, 0 bases at V and 2 bases at J, with 12 bases in the middle. The CDR3 spans 16 residues.